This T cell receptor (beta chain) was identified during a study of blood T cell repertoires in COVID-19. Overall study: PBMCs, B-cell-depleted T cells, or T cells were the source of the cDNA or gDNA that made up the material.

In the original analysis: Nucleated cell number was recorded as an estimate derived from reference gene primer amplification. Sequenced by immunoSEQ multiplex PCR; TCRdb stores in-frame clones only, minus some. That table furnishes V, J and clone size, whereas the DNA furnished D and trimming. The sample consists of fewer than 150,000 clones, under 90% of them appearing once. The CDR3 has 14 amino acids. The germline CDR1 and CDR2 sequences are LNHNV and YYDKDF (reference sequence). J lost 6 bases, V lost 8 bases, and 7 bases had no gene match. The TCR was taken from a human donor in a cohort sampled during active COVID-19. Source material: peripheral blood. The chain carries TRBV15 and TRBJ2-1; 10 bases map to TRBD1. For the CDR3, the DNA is TGTGCCACCCAATTCGGGACAGGGGTCAATGAGCAGTTCTTC. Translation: CATQFGTGVNEQFF.